The source of this T cell receptor (beta chain) is a study of cytomegalovirus exposure and HLA in healthy donors. With 60 Vbeta and 13 Jbeta primers, the PCR was carried out. Only in-frame clones appear in the TCRdb table, and some are missing; sequencing was by immunoSEQ multiplex PCR. The table shows fewer than 110,000 clones, with about 72% occurring only once. The CDR3 extends over 13 amino acids. Trimming pared 8 bases from V and 5 bases from J, leaving 16 bases between. Germline V CDR1 and CDR2: SNHLY, FYNNEI. This receptor was taken from a man aged 18 to 30 in good health and CMV-seronegative. The sequencing sample was made of PBMCs. V is TRBV2 and J is TRBJ2-7; tentative D call: TRBD1 (6 bases). In DNA form, the CDR3 reads TGTGCCAGCGGAAGGGACATCTTAAACGAGCAGTACTTC. Amino acids: CASGRDILNEQYF.